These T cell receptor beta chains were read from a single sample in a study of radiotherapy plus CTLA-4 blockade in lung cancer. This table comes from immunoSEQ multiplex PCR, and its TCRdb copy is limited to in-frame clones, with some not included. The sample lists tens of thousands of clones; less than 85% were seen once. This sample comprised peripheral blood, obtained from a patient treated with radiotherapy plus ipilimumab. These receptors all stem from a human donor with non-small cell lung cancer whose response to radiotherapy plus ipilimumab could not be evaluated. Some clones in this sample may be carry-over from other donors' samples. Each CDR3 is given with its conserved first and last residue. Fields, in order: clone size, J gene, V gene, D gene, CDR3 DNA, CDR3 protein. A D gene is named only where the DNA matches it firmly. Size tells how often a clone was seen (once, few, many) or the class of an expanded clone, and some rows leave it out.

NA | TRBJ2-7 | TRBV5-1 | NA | TGCGCCAGCAGCGAAGGACTGGCCCCCTACGAGCAGTACTTC | CASSEGLAPYEQYF
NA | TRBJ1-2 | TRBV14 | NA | TGTGCCAGCAGCCAAGGTGCCAGATTTCCCCTCGGGTATGGCTACACCTTC | CASSQGARFPLGYGYTF
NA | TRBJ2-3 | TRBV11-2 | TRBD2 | TGTGCCAGCAGCTTAGCGCGGGGGGGACGAGATACGCAGTATTTT | CASSLARGGRDTQYF
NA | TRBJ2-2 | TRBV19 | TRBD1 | TGTGCCACCCCACAGACAGGGTTCACCGGGGAGCTGTTTTTT | CATPQTGFTGELFF
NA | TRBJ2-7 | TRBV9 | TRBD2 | TGTGCCCACGGGGGGGATTGGGTGGCCGAGCAGTACTTC | CAHGGDWVAEQYF
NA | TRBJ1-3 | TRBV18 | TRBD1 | TGTGCCAGCTCACCGGGACAGCTTGGCTCTGGAAACACCATATATTTT | CASSPGQLGSGNTIYF
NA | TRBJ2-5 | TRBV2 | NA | TGTGCCAGCAGCGAACAGGGCGAAGAGACCCAGTACTTC | CASSEQGEETQYF
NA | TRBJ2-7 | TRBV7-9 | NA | TGTGCCAGCAGCTTAGCGAGGCAGGGATCCGACTACGAGCAGTACTTC | CASSLARQGSDYEQYF
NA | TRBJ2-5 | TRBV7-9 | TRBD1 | TGTGCCAGCAGCGCTAGGGCAATTCGGGACAGAGGAGAGACCCAGTACTTC | CASSARAIRDRGETQYF
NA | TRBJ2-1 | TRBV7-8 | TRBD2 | TGTGCCAGCAGCTTAGGGACTAGCGGGGGGGTCTCGAATGAGCAGTTCTTC | CASSLGTSGGVSNEQFF
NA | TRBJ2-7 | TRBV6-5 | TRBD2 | TGTGCCAGCCGAGGTACCCGGGGGGGAGCCTACGAGCAGTACTTC | CASRGTRGGAYEQYF
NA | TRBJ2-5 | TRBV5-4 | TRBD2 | TGTGCCAGCAGCTTACCGGGACTAGCGAAACTGGAGACCCAGTACTTC | CASSLPGLAKLETQYF
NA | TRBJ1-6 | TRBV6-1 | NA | TGTGCCAGCAGTGAAGCGCTTCGGAGGGATTCACCCCTCCACTTT | CASSEALRRDSPLHF
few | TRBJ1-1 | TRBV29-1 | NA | TGCAGCGTAAACCGACGGGGGGGAGCTGAAGCTTTCTTT | CSVNRRGGAEAFF
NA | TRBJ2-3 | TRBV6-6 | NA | TGTGCCAGCAGTTACAGCAGGGGAGGGGCAGATACGCAGTATTTT | CASSYSRGGADTQYF
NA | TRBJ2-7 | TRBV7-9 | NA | TGTGCCAGCAGCTCACAGGTTCACTACGAGCAGTACTTC | CASSSQVHYEQYF
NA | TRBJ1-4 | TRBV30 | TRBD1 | TGTGCCTGGAGTTACCGACAGGGGGCGGGACTGGCTAATGAAAAACTGTTTTTT | CAWSYRQGAGLANEKLFF
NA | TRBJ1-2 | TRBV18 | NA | TGTGCCAGCTCACCAACCGGCAGGGTTAACTATGGCTACACCTTC | CASSPTGRVNYGYTF
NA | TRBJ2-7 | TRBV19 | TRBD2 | TGTGCCAGTAGTGAAGCGGGGAGCTCCTACGAGCAGTACTTC | CASSEAGSSYEQYF
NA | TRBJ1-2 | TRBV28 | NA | TGTGCCAGCAGCCCCCGAGGTACAGGGATCCCTACCTATGGCTACACCTTC | CASSPRGTGIPTYGYTF
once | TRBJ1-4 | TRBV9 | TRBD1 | TGTGCCAGCAGCGTCCAGGGGGCGCGGGGGCTGTTTTTT | CASSVQGARGLFF
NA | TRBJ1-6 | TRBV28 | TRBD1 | TGTGCCAGCCGATTATTTGGGGGCAGGGGGTGGAATTCACCCCTCCACTTT | CASRLFGGRGWNSPLHF
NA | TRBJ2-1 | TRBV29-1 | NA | TGCAGCGTCGCAAGGGGCTCTACCAACAATGAGCAGTTCTTC | CSVARGSTNNEQFF
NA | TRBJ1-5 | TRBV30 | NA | TGTGCCTGGAGTGTACGAGGACAGCCCCAGCATTTT | CAWSVRGQPQHF
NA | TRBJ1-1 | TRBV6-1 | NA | TGTGCCAGCAGGAGCTATAACACTGAAGCTTTCTTT | CASRSYNTEAFF
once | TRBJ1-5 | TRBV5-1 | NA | TGCGCCAGCTCTGAGGAGGGCTCTCAGCCCCAGCATTTT | CASSEEGSQPQHF
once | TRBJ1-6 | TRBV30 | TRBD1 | TGTGCCTGGGCCGGACAGGGTAGGGGTAATTCACCCCTCCACTTT | CAWAGQGRGNSPLHF
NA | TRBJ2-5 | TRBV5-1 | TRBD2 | TGCGCCAGCCGCAGCGCGGGGGGAGAACAAGAGACCCAGTACTTC | CASRSAGGEQETQYF
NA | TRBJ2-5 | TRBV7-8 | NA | TGTGCCAGCAGTCGCAGACCGGACAACCAGGTCATGAAGACCCAGTACTTC | CASSRRPDNQVMKTQYF
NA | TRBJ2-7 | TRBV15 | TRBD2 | TGTGCCACCAGCAGCCGCCTAGCGGGGGATTCCTACGAGCAGTACTTC | CATSSRLAGDSYEQYF
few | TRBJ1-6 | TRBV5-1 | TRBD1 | TGCGCCAGTTTCGGGACAGGGAATTCACCCCTCCACTTT | CASFGTGNSPLHF
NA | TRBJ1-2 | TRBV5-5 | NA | TGTGCCAGCAGCTTAATGGGGAGTTATGGCTACACCTTC | CASSLMGSYGYTF
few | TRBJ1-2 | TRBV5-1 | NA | TGCGCCAGCAGCTTGTTGACCGGGGGAAACTATGGCTACACCTTC | CASSLLTGGNYGYTF
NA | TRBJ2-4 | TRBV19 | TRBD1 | TGTGCCAGTACCACGACAGGGGGCCCCAAAAACATTCAGTACTTC | CASTTTGGPKNIQYF
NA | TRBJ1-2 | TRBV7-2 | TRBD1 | TGTGCCAGCAGTCGCCGGGACAGGGCGAGTGGCTACACCTTC | CASSRRDRASGYTF
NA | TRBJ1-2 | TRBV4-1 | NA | TGCGCCAGCAGCCAAGCCGACTTATATGGCTACACCTTC | CASSQADLYGYTF
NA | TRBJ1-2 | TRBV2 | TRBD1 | TGTGCCAGCAGTGAGCGGGACAGGGAATCTGGCTACACCTTC | CASSERDRESGYTF
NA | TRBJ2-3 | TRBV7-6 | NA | TGTGCCAGCAGCTTAATGGAGAGCAGCACAGATACGCAGTATTTT | CASSLMESSTDTQYF
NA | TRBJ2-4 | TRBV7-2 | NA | TGTGCCAGCAGCCAAAAAGCGGTAGCCAAAAACATTCAGTACTTC | CASSQKAVAKNIQYF
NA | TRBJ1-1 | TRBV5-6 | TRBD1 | TGTGCCAGCAGCCCCCGGGGACAGCGAGCTTTCTTT | CASSPRGQRAFF
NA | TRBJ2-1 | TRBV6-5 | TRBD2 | TGTGCCAGCAGTTACGCTAGCGGGGGCTACGGTAATGAGCAGTTCTTC | CASSYASGGYGNEQFF
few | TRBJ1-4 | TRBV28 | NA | TGTGCCAGCAGTTTTGGTTGGCGGCGGGAACAGGCGTGGGAAAAACTGTTTTTT | CASSFGWRREQAWEKLFF
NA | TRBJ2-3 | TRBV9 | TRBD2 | TGTGCCAGCAGCGGGCGACTAGCGGGGGGAGATACGCAGTATTTT | CASSGRLAGGDTQYF
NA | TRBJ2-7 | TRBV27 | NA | TGTGCCAGTAGTCTCGGTGGCAGGGCCCACGAGCAGTACTTC | CASSLGGRAHEQYF
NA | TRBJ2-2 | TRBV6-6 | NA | TGTGCCAGCAGGACAGATTACACCGGGGAGCTGTTTTTT | CASRTDYTGELFF
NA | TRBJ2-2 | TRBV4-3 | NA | TGCGCCAGCAGCCAAGCAACCGGCGACTACACCGGGGAGCTGTTTTTT | CASSQATGDYTGELFF
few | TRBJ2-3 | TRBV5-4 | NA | TGTGCCAGCAGCTTAGCTGGGGGGGGCCCCACAGATACGCAGTATTTT | CASSLAGGGPTDTQYF